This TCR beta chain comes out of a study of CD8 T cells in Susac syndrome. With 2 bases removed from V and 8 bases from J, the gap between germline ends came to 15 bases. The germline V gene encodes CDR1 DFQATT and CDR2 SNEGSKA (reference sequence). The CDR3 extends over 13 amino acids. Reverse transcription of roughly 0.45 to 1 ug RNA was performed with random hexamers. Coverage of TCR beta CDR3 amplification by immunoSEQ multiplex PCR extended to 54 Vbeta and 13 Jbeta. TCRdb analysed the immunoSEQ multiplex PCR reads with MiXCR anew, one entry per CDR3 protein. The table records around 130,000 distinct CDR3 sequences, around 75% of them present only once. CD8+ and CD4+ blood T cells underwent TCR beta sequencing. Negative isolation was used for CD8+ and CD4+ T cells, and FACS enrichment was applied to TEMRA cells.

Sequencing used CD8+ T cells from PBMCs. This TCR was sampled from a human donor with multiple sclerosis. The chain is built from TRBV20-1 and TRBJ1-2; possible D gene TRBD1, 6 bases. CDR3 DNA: TGCAGTGCTAGAACTCCAGGGGCCTGGGGCTACACCTTC. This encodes CSARTPGAWGYTF.